Shown below are 15 T cell receptor beta chains from a single sample sequenced in a study of shared clonotypes between healthy human individuals. The repertoire was sequenced with immunoSEQ multiplex PCR; TCRdb's copy has only in-frame clones and lacks some. The sample consists of some 1.5 million clones, 96% of them appearing once. The sample taken for sequencing was naive CD4+ T cells sorted from blood. The subset: CD45RA+ positively selected. The receptors derive from a man aged 30 to 39 in good health.

This rearrangement joins TRBV28 to TRBJ1-4; 7 nucleotides line up with TRBD1. The CDR3 contains 15 residues. V shed 5 bases and J 3 bases; nucleotides not matched to a gene: 6. Germline values: CDR1 MDHEN, CDR2 SYDVKM. As DNA, the CDR3 is TGTGCCAGCAGTGGACCGGGACAGTCTAATGAAAAACTGTTTTTT. Translation: CASSGPGQSNEKLFF.

V is TRBV7-8 and J is TRBJ1-1; D perhaps matches TRBD1 (5 bases). Between the trimmed V and J ends, which lost 3 bases and 1 base, there was a span of 12 bases. CDR3 length equals 15 residues. Germline V CDR1 and CDR2: SGHVS, FQNEAQ. CDR3 protein: CASSFEGRRNTEAFF. The DNA of the CDR3 is TGTGCCAGCAGCTTCGAGGGGCGTCGGAACACTGAAGCTTTCTTT.

The CDR3 sequence is CASRATGTGGPGEQFF. CDR3 DNA sequence: TGTGCCAGCAGAGCCACCGGGACAGGGGGGCCCGGTGAGCAGTTCTTC. V usage is TRBV6-4 and J usage is TRBJ2-1; 11 nucleotides line up with TRBD1. The CDR3 has 16 residues. The germline V gene encodes CDR1 MRHNA and CDR2 SNTAGT. V shed 6 bases, J shed 9 bases, and the junction held 13 bases outside the gene matches.

J is TRBJ2-7 and V is TRBV5-6, with TRBD2 identical over 8 bases. In germline, CDR1 is SGHDT, CDR2 YYEEEE. This CDR3 region has 16 residues. The V gene end was trimmed by 1 base and the J gene end by 0 bases; junction bases not matched to a gene: 6. CDR3: CASSLLGGESSYEQYF. CDR3 sequence (DNA): TGTGCCAGCAGCTTGCTCGGGGGGGAGAGCTCCTACGAGCAGTACTTC.

The chain employs TRBV7-3 and TRBJ1-5, with 9 bases fitting TRBD1. CDR1 and CDR2 from the germline V gene are SGHTA and FQGTGA. This CDR3 region has 17 residues. Losses at the gene ends were 5 bases for V and 0 bases for J; bases not matched to a gene: 8. CDR3: CASSTMRTGDSNQPQHF. CDR3 nucleotide sequence: TGTGCCAGCAGCACGATGAGGACAGGGGATAGCAATCAGCCCCAGCATTTT.

This clone came up a few times. This chain connects TRBV28 to TRBJ1-5; no reliable D call. CDR3 size: 12 residues. Between the trimmed V and J ends, which lost 9 bases and 8 bases, there was a span of 14 bases. Germline CDR1 MDHEN, CDR2 SYDVKM. The CDR3 here is CASSQVGKPQHF. For the CDR3, the DNA is TGTGCCAGTTCCCAGGTCGGTAAGCCCCAGCATTTT.

DNA for the CDR3: TGCGCCAGCAGCCAACCCCAGGGGGGGCAGACCCAGTACTTC. It encodes CASSQPQGGQTQYF. The chain couples TRBV4-1 to TRBJ2-5, with D possibly being TRBD1 or TRBD2 (7 bases each). V dropped 2 bases and J dropped 6 bases, with 13 bases sitting between them. Germline values: CDR1 MGHRA, CDR2 YSYEKL. This CDR3 has 14 residues.

The V gene is TRBV9, the J gene TRBJ1-1; no clear D gene. The CDR3 runs to 18 residues. Germline V gene lookup returns CDR1 SGDLS and CDR2 YYNGEE. The V and J ends lost 3 bases and 4 bases respectively, with 25 bases between them. As DNA, the CDR3 is TGTGCCAGCAGCGCTCATCCGGGATCCACCAATGTATTCACTGAAGCTTTCTTT. Translation gives CASSAHPGSTNVFTEAFF.

V and J are TRBV4-3 and TRBJ2-1; D remains ambiguous. The CDR3 contains 17 residues. Germline V gene data show CDR1 as LGHNA and CDR2 as YSLEER. Trimming stripped 0 bases from V and 4 bases from J, with 16 bases between. This chain's CDR3 is CASSQDPPRFGYNEQFF. The CDR3 bases are TGCGCCAGCAGCCAAGATCCACCAAGGTTCGGATACAATGAGCAGTTCTTC.

This clone was recorded a few times. This chain connects TRBV28 to TRBJ1-5, with TRBD1 identical over 7 bases. This CDR3 is 12 amino acids long. The V gene's germline CDR1 is MDHEN and CDR2 SYDVKM. The V segment lost 5 bases and the J segment 9 bases; nucleotides outside the gene matches: 4. In DNA form, the CDR3 reads TGTGCCAGCAGTCACGACAGGGCGCCCCAGCATTTT. This translates into CASSHDRAPQHF.

This chain uses TRBV5-8 with TRBJ1-1; tentatively, D is TRBD1 (5 bases). This CDR3 has 15 amino acids. Germline CDR1 is SGHTS and CDR2 is YDEGEE. Trimming pared 4 bases from V and 4 bases from J, leaving 17 bases between. In DNA, the CDR3 is TGTGCCAGCAGCGACCAACAGGTTGTGGGCACTGAAGCTTTCTTT. It translates to CASSDQQVVGTEAFF.

The chain is built from TRBV5-1 and TRBJ2-6; D is undetermined. CDR1 and CDR2 (germline): SGHRS, YFSETQ. Trimming removed 0 bases from V and 2 bases from J, with 12 bases in between. CDR3 length: 17 residues. CDR3 coding DNA: TGCGCCAGCAGCTTGGGGCTATTAAACCCTGGGGCCAACGTCCTGACTTTC. Amino acid sequence: CASSLGLLNPGANVLTF.

The rearrangement uses TRBV5-4 and TRBJ2-1, with TRBD2 as a possible D gene (6 bases). Germline loops: CDR1 SGHNT, CDR2 YYREEE (reference sequence). This CDR3 region has 13 residues. Trimming left V 7 bases short and J 6 bases short, with 14 bases between. The chain's CDR3 is CASSSWRGNEQFF. As DNA, the CDR3 is TGTGCCAGCTCATCATGGAGGGGCAATGAGCAGTTCTTC.

V usage is TRBV6-1 and J usage is TRBJ1-2; D is ambiguous. The CDR3 consists of 15 residues. V lost 6 bases and J lost 8, with 22 bases in between. Per germline, CDR1 MNHNS and CDR2 SASEGT. DNA of the CDR3: TGTGCCAGCAGCCTCCCTTCGGGCAGCTCCGTCGGCTACACCTTC. This codes for CASSLPSGSSVGYTF.

The rearrangement joins TRBV5-4 to TRBJ2-6; tentative D call: TRBD1 (5 bases). The germline V gene has CDR1 SGHNT and CDR2 YYREEE (reference sequence). V lost 1 base and J 0 bases, leaving 17 bases between the germline ends. The CDR3 spans 19 residues. This chain's CDR3 is CASSLFWTTSNSGANVLTF. In DNA, the CDR3 is TGTGCCAGCAGCTTGTTTTGGACAACCAGTAACTCTGGGGCCAACGTCCTGACTTTC.